The present T cell receptor beta chain was sequenced within a study of T cells in tuberculosis. At the level of the study: The T cells targeted glucose monomycolate, a mycobacterial lipid, via CD1B. Notes on the study in general: The TCR-beta difference was not significant; alpha differences partly reflected length. Active tuberculosis TCR-alpha repertoires lay closer to GMM-specific TCRs than IGRA-negative controls, suggesting clonal expansion. Classification accuracy was about 85% (AUROC around 0.9) with the GMM-specific repertoire.

A word on this clone: The antigen is not known.

Produced via immunoSEQ multiplex PCR; TCRdb's table is partial and in-frame only. The sample contains just under 45,000 clones, around 94% of which appear only once. The CDR3 loop spans 16 amino acids. Germline CDR1 LGHNA, CDR2 YNFKEQ. The V gene end was trimmed by 1 base and the J gene end by 6 bases; junction bases not matched to a gene: 9. The chain employs TRBV4-2 and TRBJ1-1; 9 nucleotides line up with TRBD1. The sequence came from a donor aged 10-35 years with latent tuberculosis or without tuberculosis infection. Some clones in this sample may be carry-over from other donors' samples. Sequencing was performed on PBMCs. The CDR3 DNA reads as TGTGCCAGCAGCCAAGCGGGAGGACAGGGGTTCCCTGAAGCTTTCTTT. As protein: CASSQAGGQGFPEAFF.